These 17 T cell receptor beta chains were sequenced from one sample in a study of blood T cell repertoires in COVID-19. Profiling relied on immunoSEQ multiplex PCR, and the TCRdb table lists in-frame clones only, not all of them. The data contain approximately 210,000 clones, approximately 82% of them singletons. Specimen: PBMCs or T cells enriched from blood (not recorded which). Receptors were obtained from a man aged 35 to 55 who had recovered from COVID-19.

The chain recombines TRBV6-6 with TRBJ1-1; TRBD1 might be the D (6 bases). In germline, CDR1 is MNHNY, CDR2 SVGAGI (reference sequence). The CDR3 length is 15 residues. The V end lost 1 base, the J end lost 4 bases, and 13 bases lay between the germline ends. CDR3 DNA sequence: TGTGCCAGCAGTTACTTTGCAGGGGCTGGCACTGAAGCTTTCTTT. It codes for CASSYFAGAGTEAFF.

The chain carries TRBV10-3 and TRBJ1-6; TRBD1 agrees at 7 bases. There are 14 residues in the CDR3. Per the germline V gene, CDR1 is ENHRY and CDR2 is SYGVKD. With V trimmed by 6 bases and J by 10 bases, 9 bases remained unmatched. DNA of the CDR3: TGTGCCATCAGCTCGTACAGGGGCGGCTCACCCCTCCACTTT. Translation: CAISSYRGGSPLHF.

CDR3 bases: TGTGCCAGCAGTGAAAAAGGGGGCGCGAAAGCTTTCTTT. Translated, it gives CASSEKGGAKAFF. The V gene is TRBV2, the J gene TRBJ1-1, with TRBD1 identical over 7 bases. This CDR3 contains 13 residues. From germline, CDR1 is SNHLY and CDR2 FYNNEI. Losses at the gene ends were 2 bases for V and 9 bases for J; bases not matched to a gene: 6.

The rearrangement links TRBV9 to TRBJ1-1; TRBD1 might be the D (5 bases). Trimming pared 4 bases from V and 4 bases from J, leaving 14 bases between. The germline CDR1 and CDR2 sequences are SGDLS and YYNGEE. This CDR3 contains 14 residues. The CDR3: CASSSNGGSTEAFF. CDR3 bases: TGTGCCAGCAGCTCAAACGGGGGAAGCACTGAAGCTTTCTTT.

V and J are TRBV4-3 and TRBJ2-2, with D maybe TRBD1 (5 bases). The germline CDR1 and CDR2 sequences are LGHNA and YSLEER. The ends were cut back, 3 bases at V and 1 base at J, with 6 bases in the middle. The CDR3 has 14 amino acids. The CDR3 protein is CASSHTGNTGELFF. CDR3 nucleotides: TGCGCCAGCAGCCACACAGGGAACACCGGGGAGCTGTTTTTT.

The V call is TRBV5-6, the J call TRBJ1-1; D remains ambiguous. Germline CDR1 SGHDT, CDR2 YYEEEE. The CDR3 spans 13 residues. V was clipped by 0 bases and J by 5 bases, with 8 bases between them. The CDR3 is CASSLASGTEAFF. CDR3 nucleotides: TGTGCCAGCAGCTTGGCTTCCGGGACTGAAGCTTTCTTT. The complete variable domain, with remaining parts taken from reference TRBV5-6 and TRBJ1-1, reads DAGVTQSPTHLIKTRGQQVTLRCSPKSGHDTVSWYQQALGQGPQFIFQYYEEEERQRGNFPDRFSGHQFPNYSSELNVNALLLGDSALYLCASSLASGTEAFFGQGTRLTVV.

The chain's CDR3 is CAWSVSYVGQYGSYEQYF. CDR3 DNA: TGTGCCTGGAGTGTCTCCTATGTGGGACAGTACGGCTCCTACGAGCAGTACTTC. This sequence joins TRBV30 and TRBJ2-7; the match to TRBD1 covers 7 bases. With V trimmed by 0 bases and J by 0 bases, 14 bases remained unmatched. The germline gives CDR1 GTSNPN, CDR2 SVGIG (reference sequence). The length of the CDR3 is 18 residues.

Only one count was recorded for this clone. The rearrangement joins TRBV2 to TRBJ1-2; 8 nucleotides align to TRBD1. After removal of 0 bases from V and 6 bases from J, the junction contained 6 bases not matched to a gene. The CDR3 loop spans 15 amino acids. Germline V gene lookup returns CDR1 SNHLY and CDR2 FYNNEI. CDR3: CASSEALRTGNGYTF. The CDR3 DNA reads as TGTGCCAGCAGTGAAGCGCTTAGGACAGGGAATGGCTACACCTTC.

This chain links TRBV19 with TRBJ2-1; 10 bases align to TRBD2. This CDR3 is 15 amino acids long. Looked up from germline, CDR1 is LNHDA and CDR2 is SQIVND (reference sequence). The J segment lost 5 bases and the V segment lost 2 bases, leaving 3 bases of the junction unmatched. CDR3 in DNA: TGTGCCAGTAGTATACTGAGCGGGGGGGACAATGAGCAGTTCTTC. As protein: CASSILSGGDNEQFF. Together with reference TRBV19 and TRBJ2-1, the CDR3 gives the full variable domain: DGGITQSPKYLFRKEGQNVTLSCEQNLNHDAMYWYRQDPGQGLRLIYYSQIVNDFQKGDIAEGYSVSREKKESFPLTVTSAQKNPTAFYLCASSILSGGDNEQFFGPGTRLTVL.

This rearrangement joins TRBV4-3 to TRBJ2-3; 13 bases are shared with TRBD2. Trimming at V came to 0 bases and at J to 2 bases, leaving 14 bases not matched to a gene. This CDR3 has 21 amino acids. Germline V gene lookup returns CDR1 LGHNA and CDR2 YSLEER. The CDR3 DNA follows: TGCGCCAGCAGCCAAGATAGGAGACTAGCGGGGGGCGAAAAGGACACAGATACGCAGTATTTT. This gives the protein CASSQDRRLAGGEKDTDTQYF.

The chain recombines TRBV3-1 (or the pseudogene TRBV3-2) with TRBJ2-5, with D possibly matching TRBD2 (7 bases). There are 15 residues in the CDR3. The germline V gene encodes CDR1 LGHDT and CDR2 YNNKEL (reference sequence). Deletions cut 3 bases from V and 0 bases from J, with 11 bases between. CDR3 in amino acids: CASSHRGAYQETQYF. For the CDR3, the DNA is TGTGCCAGCAGCCACCGGGGGGCGTACCAAGAGACCCAGTACTTC.

This chain links TRBV12-5 with TRBJ2-7; 8 nucleotides align to TRBD1. The CDR3 has 14 residues. With V trimmed by 7 bases and J by 7 bases, 12 bases remained unmatched. Germline V lookup: CDR1 LGHNT, CDR2 FRNRAP. CDR3 sequence: CASAATQGALEQYF. The CDR3 bases are TGTGCTAGTGCTGCGACTCAGGGGGCGCTTGAGCAGTACTTC.

The chain uses TRBV28 and TRBJ2-3; TRBD1 might be the D (5 bases). This CDR3 is built from 15 residues. Germline-derived CDR1 and CDR2 are MDHEN and SYDVKM. V lost 6 bases, J lost 3 bases, and 16 bases lay in between. This chain's CDR3 is CASRGQSRWTDTQYF. The CDR3 nucleotides read TGTGCCAGCAGGGGGCAGTCGAGGTGGACAGATACGCAGTATTTT.

This sequence joins TRBV25-1 and TRBJ2-3, with TRBD2 identical over 12 bases. V gave up 4 bases and J gave up 1 base; unmatched junction bases: 6. Germline assignment: CDR1 MGHDK and CDR2 SYGVNS. The CDR3 runs 17 residues. CDR3: CASSAPRLAGGTDTQYF. As DNA, the CDR3 is TGTGCCAGCAGTGCTCCGAGACTAGCGGGGGGCACAGATACGCAGTATTTT. The full variable domain, with the rest looked up from reference TRBV25-1 and TRBJ2-3, is EADIYQTPRYLVIGTGKKITLECSQTMGHDKMYWYQQDPGMELHLIHYSYGVNSTEKGDLSSESTVSRIRTEHFPLTLESARPSHTSQYLCASSAPRLAGGTDTQYFGPGTRLTVL.

The V gene is TRBV9, the J gene TRBJ2-7; maybe TRBD2 (6 bases). Germline V gives CDR1 SGDLS, CDR2 YYNGEE. The CDR3 runs to 14 residues. V was trimmed by 0 bases and J by 2 bases, leaving 9 bases between them. The CDR3 here is CASSVGPGAYEQYF. DNA of the CDR3: TGTGCCAGCAGCGTAGGTCCGGGAGCCTACGAGCAGTACTTC.

The chain is built from TRBV3-1 (or the pseudogene TRBV3-2) and TRBJ2-2; 9 positions match TRBD1. After removal of 4 bases from V and 8 bases from J, the junction contained 8 bases not matched to a gene. Germline V gene lookup returns CDR1 LGHDT and CDR2 YNNKEL (reference sequence). The CDR3 length is 15 residues. CDR3 protein: CASSPTPGTGGELFF. As DNA, the CDR3 is TGTGCCAGCAGCCCGACCCCCGGGACAGGGGGGGAGCTGTTTTTT.

V and J are TRBV28 and TRBJ1-1; D uncertain. The CDR3 is made up of 14 amino acids. V was pared by 3 bases and J by 1 base, with 9 bases between. Germline V CDR1 and CDR2: MDHEN, SYDVKM. The DNA of the CDR3 is TGTGCCAGCAGTTTCCGACTAGGGAACACTGAAGCTTTCTTT. Protein: CASSFRLGNTEAFF.